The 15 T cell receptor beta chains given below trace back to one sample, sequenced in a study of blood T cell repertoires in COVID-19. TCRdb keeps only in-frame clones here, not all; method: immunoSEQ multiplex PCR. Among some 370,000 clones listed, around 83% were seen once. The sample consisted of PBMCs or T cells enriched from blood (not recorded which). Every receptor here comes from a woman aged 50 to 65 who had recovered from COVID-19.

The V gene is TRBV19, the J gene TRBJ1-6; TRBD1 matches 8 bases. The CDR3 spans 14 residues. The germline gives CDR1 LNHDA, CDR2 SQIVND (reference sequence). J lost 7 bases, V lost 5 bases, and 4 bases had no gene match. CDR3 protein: CASSSDRVNSPLHF. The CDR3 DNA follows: TGTGCCAGTAGTTCGGACAGGGTAAATTCACCCCTCCACTTT.

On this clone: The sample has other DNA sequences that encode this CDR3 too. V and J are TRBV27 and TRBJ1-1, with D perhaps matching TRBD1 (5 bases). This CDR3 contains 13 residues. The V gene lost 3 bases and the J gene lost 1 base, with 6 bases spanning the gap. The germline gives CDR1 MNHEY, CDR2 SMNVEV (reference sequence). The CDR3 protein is CASSLTENTEAFF. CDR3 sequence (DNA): TGTGCCAGCAGTTTGACAGAGAACACTGAAGCTTTCTTT.

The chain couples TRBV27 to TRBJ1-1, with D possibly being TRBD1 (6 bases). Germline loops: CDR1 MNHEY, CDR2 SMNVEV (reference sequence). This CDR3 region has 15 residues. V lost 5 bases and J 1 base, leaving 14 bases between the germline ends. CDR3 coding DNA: TGTGCCAGCAGTCTCTCGACAGGCGGGAACACTGAAGCTTTCTTT. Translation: CASSLSTGGNTEAFF.

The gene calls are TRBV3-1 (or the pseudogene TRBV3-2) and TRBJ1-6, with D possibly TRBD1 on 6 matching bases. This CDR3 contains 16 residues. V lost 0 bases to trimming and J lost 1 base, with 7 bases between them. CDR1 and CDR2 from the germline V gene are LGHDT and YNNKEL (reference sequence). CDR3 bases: TGTGCCAGCAGCCAAGACAGGGGTTCCTATAATTCACCCCTCCACTTT. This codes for CASSQDRGSYNSPLHF.

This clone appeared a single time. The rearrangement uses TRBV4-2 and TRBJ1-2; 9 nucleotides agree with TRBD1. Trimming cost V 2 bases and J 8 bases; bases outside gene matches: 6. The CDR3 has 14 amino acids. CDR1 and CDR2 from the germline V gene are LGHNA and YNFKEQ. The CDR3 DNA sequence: TGTGCCAGCAGCCAACAACAGGGGGCTGAGGGCTACACCTTC. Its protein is CASSQQQGAEGYTF.

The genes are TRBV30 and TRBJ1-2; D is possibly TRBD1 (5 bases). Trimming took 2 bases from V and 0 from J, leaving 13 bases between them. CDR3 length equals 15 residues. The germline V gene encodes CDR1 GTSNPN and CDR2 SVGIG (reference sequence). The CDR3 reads CAWSLGGETNYGYTF. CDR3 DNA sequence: TGTGCCTGGAGTCTGGGAGGGGAGACTAACTATGGCTACACCTTC.

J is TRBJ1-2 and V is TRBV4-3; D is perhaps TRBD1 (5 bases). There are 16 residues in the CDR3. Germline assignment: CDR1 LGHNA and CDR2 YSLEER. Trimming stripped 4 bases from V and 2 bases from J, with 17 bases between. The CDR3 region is CASSLLTGGTNYGYTF. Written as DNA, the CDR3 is TGCGCCAGCAGCCTCCTAACCGGGGGGACCAACTATGGCTACACCTTC.

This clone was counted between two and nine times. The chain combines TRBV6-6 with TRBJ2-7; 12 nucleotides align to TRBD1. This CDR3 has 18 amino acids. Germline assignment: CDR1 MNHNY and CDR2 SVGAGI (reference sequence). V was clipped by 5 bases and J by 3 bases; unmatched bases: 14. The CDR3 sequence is CASSQHGTGGAEVYEQYF. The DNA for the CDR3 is TGTGCCAGCAGTCAACATGGGACAGGGGGCGCGGAAGTCTACGAGCAGTACTTC.

The CDR3 loop reads CASRGRSPNNSPLHF. In DNA form, the CDR3 reads TGTGCCAGCCGGGGTCGCAGCCCTAATAATTCACCCCTCCACTTT. The chain is built from TRBV7-2 and TRBJ1-6; D call uncertain. V was trimmed by 8 bases and J by 5 bases, leaving 16 bases between them. The germline V gene encodes CDR1 SGHTA and CDR2 FQGNSA. The CDR3 totals 15 residues.

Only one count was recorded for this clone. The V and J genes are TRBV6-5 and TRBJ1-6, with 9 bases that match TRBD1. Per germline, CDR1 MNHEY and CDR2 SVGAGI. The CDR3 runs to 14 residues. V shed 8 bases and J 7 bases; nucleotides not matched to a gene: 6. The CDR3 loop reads CASQPDRGNSPLHF. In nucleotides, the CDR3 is TGTGCCAGCCAACCAGACAGGGGGAATTCACCCCTCCACTTT.

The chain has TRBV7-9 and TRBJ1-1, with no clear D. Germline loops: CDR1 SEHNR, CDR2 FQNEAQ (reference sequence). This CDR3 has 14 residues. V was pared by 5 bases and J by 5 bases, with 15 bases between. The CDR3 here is CASSPHTTGTEAFF. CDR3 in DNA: TGTGCCAGCAGCCCTCATACAACGGGAACTGAAGCTTTCTTT.

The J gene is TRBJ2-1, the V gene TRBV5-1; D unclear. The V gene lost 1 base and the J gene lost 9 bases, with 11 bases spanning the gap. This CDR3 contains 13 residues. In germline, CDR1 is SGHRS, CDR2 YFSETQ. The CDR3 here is CASSLPGLGEQFF. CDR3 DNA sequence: TGCGCCAGCAGCTTGCCCGGGTTAGGTGAGCAGTTCTTC.

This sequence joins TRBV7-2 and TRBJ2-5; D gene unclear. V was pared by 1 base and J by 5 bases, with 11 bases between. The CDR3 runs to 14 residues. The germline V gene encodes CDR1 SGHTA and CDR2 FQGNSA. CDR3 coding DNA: TGTGCCAGCAGCTTAGTGCCGGTGCGGGAGACCCAGTACTTC. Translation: CASSLVPVRETQYF.

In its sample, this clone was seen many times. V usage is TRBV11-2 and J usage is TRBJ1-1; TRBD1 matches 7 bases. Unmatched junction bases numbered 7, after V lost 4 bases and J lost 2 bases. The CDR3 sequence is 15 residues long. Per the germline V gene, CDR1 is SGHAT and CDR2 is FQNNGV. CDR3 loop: CASSSTNRGNTEAFF. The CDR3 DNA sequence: TGTGCCAGCAGCTCGACAAACAGGGGTAACACTGAAGCTTTCTTT.

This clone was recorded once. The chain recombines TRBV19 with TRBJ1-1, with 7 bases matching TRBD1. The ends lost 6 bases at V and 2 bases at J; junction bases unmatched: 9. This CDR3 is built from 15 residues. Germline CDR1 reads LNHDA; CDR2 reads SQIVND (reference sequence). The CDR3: CASRDQTGLNTEAFF. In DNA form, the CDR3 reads TGTGCCAGTAGAGATCAGACAGGGTTAAACACTGAAGCTTTCTTT.